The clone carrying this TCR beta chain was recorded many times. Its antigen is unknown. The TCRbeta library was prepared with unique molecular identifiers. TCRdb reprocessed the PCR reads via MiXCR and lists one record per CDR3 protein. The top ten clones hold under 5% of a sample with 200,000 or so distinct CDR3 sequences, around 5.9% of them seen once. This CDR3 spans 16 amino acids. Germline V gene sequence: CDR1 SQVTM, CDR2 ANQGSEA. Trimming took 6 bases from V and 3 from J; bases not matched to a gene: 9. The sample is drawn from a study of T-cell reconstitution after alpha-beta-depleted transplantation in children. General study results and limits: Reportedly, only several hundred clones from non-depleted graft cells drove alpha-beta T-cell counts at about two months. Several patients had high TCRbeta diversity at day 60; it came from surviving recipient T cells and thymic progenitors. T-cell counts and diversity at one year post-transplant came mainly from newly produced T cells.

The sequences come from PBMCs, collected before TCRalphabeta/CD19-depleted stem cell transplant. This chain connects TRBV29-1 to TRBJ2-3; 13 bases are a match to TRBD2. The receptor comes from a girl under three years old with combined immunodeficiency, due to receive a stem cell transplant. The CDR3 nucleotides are TGCAGCGTAGGACTAGCGGGAGTCGTGAGGACAGATACGCAGTATTTT. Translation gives CSVGLAGVVRTDTQYF.